The 5 T cell receptor beta chains presented below share a single source sample, sequenced in a study of CD8+ T cells in alopecia areata. Investigators isolated RNA and reverse transcribed it into cDNA to act as the sequencing template. This table comes from immunoSEQ multiplex PCR, and its TCRdb copy is limited to in-frame clones, with some not included. In the table there are roughly 250,000 clones, under 80% of which are singletons. Here the sequenced sample was CD4+ T cells sorted from blood, taken at week 0. These receptors came from a human donor with alopecia areata.

The chain has TRBV30 and TRBJ1-2; 9 positions agree with TRBD1. Unmatched junction bases numbered 12, after V lost 0 bases and J lost 4 bases. CDR3 length: 17 residues. From germline, CDR1 is GTSNPN and CDR2 SVGIG (reference sequence). The CDR3 DNA follows: TGTGCCTGGAGTGTTGGGACAGGGAAGGAGTATTCCTATGGCTACACCTTC. Residues: CAWSVGTGKEYSYGYTF.

This rearrangement joins TRBV10-3 to TRBJ2-4, with unresolved D. V was trimmed by 2 bases and J by 10 bases, leaving 6 bases between them. The CDR3 has 11 residues. Germline CDR1 is ENHRY and CDR2 is SYGVKD. The CDR3 protein is CAISEGPIQYF. The CDR3 DNA sequence: TGTGCCATCAGTGAGGGGCCGATTCAGTACTTC.

This chain links TRBV7-9 with TRBJ2-6, with D hard to call. The CDR3 spans 15 residues. With 8 bases removed from V and 2 bases from J, the gap between germline ends came to 13 bases. The V gene's germline CDR1 is SEHNR and CDR2 FQNEAQ (reference sequence). The CDR3 DNA follows: TGTGCCAGCCCCCAGGTAACTACTGGGGCCAACGTCCTGACTTTC. Protein product: CASPQVTTGANVLTF.

The chain employs TRBV7-9 and TRBJ2-3; D call uncertain. CDR1 is SEHNR and CDR2 is FQNEAQ in the germline V gene (reference sequence). Trimming removed 5 bases from V and 6 bases from J, with 9 bases in between. The CDR3 length is 12 residues. CDR3: CASSAIIDTQYF. CDR3 nucleotide sequence: TGTGCCAGCAGCGCCATTATTGATACGCAGTATTTT.

The chain couples TRBV30 to TRBJ2-1, with 11 positions matching TRBD2. Germline trimming cut 4 bases from V and 6 bases from J; bases unmatched to any gene: 5. There are 14 residues in the CDR3. The V gene's germline CDR1 is GTSNPN and CDR2 SVGIG (reference sequence). The CDR3 DNA reads as TGTGCCTGGATCCGGACTAGCGGGCTCAATGAGCAGTTCTTC. This sequence encodes CAWIRTSGLNEQFF.